The clone carrying this T cell receptor beta chain was counted between two and nine times. The antigen remains unidentified. This record belongs to a study of blood T cells in healthy people across ages. Study results and limitations: Changes seen in expanded clonotypes were possibly confounded by donor CMV status left unknown. Diversity of TCR beta correlated strongly with naive T cell percentage.

Germline V gene data show CDR1 as MNHEY and CDR2 as SMNVEV (reference sequence). The CDR3 extends over 13 amino acids. V was shortened by 2 bases and J by 13 bases, with 17 bases between the two germline ends. Then a second PCR, running about 7 to 11 cycles, was carried out with a sample-barcoded 5' primer and a J-beta primer mix. TCRdb reprocessed the 5' RACE reads via MiXCR and lists one record per CDR3 protein. The sample holds about 1 million distinct CDR3 sequences, more than 40% seen once. This clonotype originated in a woman aged 60-70 years in good health. The chain is built from TRBV27 and TRBJ2-5; tentatively, D is TRBD1 (6 bases). Sequencing was performed on blood. The CDR3 DNA sequence: TGTGCCAGCAGTTTAATCGGGACAACGGGTTGGTACTTC. Amino acids: CASSLIGTTGWYF.